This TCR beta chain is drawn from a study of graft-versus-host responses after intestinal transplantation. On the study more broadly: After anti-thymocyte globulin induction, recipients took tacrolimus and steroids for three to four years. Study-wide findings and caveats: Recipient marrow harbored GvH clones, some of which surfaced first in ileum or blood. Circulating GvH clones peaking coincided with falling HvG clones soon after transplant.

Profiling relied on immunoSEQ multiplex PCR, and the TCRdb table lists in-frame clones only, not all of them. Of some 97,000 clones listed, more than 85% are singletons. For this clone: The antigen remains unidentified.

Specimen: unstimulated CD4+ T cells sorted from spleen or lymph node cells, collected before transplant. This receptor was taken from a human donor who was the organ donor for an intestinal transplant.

CDR3 in DNA: TGTGCCTGGATCTTTGGGACAGGGGGTTACGGTGAGCAGTTCTTC. It is translated as CAWIFGTGGYGEQFF. V and J are TRBV30 and TRBJ2-1; 11 bases align to TRBD1. Germline V gives CDR1 GTSNPN, CDR2 SVGIG (reference sequence). The CDR3 length is 15 residues. J lost 9 bases, V lost 4 bases, and 11 bases had no gene match.